The entry that follows covers one TCR beta chain sequence. What it recognizes is unknown. V lost 4 bases to trimming and J lost 7 bases, with 26 bases between them. Germline lookup yields CDR1 MGHDK and CDR2 SYGVNS. This CDR3 has 17 amino acids. Produced via immunoSEQ multiplex PCR; TCRdb's table is partial and in-frame only. This sample has about 100,000 clones; less than 90% occur once, and the top ten carry under 2%. The data belong to a study of T cell responses to AZD1222 COVID-19 vaccine. Across the study: Second-dose timings of about 4 or about 12 weeks were pooled.

Notes on the study in general: The donors showed a predominance of white British ancestry and of females, with possible underestimation of clonal diversity. Once two AZD1222 doses were given, Spike-specific TCR breadth and depth went up. Nearly half of spike-specific TCRs reportedly target variant regions that are unmutated in the B.1.351 and B.1.1.7 variants.

The rearrangement links TRBV25-1 to TRBJ2-7; the D call may be TRBD1 or TRBD2 (5 bases each). The sequence came from an adult in good health. Source: peripheral blood, taken on day 0 of AZD1222 vaccination. This CDR3 reads CASSGTGTLTARPEQYF. CDR3 DNA: TGTGCCAGCAGTGGTACCGGGACCCTAACAGCACGCCCGGAGCAGTACTTC.